The 6 T cell receptor beta chains below were found in one sample sequenced in a study of shared clonotypes between healthy human individuals. Assay used: immunoSEQ multiplex PCR; TCRdb lists only in-frame clones, some missing. Here the sample spans 2 million to 2.5 million clones, 93% being singletons. Sequenced sample: naive CD4+ T cells from PBMCs. Subset denoted: CD45RA+ positively selected. Source of these receptors: a man between 18 and 29 years old in good health. Some clones in this sample may be carry-over from other donors' samples.

The chain employs TRBV7-3 and TRBJ2-5; TRBD2 is a possible D gene (5 bases). This CDR3 region has 14 residues. The germline V and J ends were trimmed by 2 bases and 2 bases, with 9 bases remaining between them. From germline, CDR1 is SGHTA and CDR2 FQGTGA. As DNA, the CDR3 is TGTGCCAGCAGCTTAGGTCCGGGGCAAGAGACCCAGTACTTC. Protein product: CASSLGPGQETQYF.

The rearrangement links TRBV5-4 to TRBJ1-4; D perhaps matches TRBD1 (6 bases). This CDR3 region has 15 residues. V was cut by 0 bases and J by 0 bases, with 6 bases left in between. The V gene's germline CDR1 is SGHNT and CDR2 YYREEE (reference sequence). The CDR3 DNA follows: TGTGCCAGCAGCTTGGCAGGGGCAACTAATGAAAAACTGTTTTTT. It yields the protein CASSLAGATNEKLFF.

This chain connects TRBV5-4 to TRBJ2-2; TRBD2 agrees at 14 bases. CDR3 length: 17 residues. Germline V lookup: CDR1 SGHNT, CDR2 YYREEE (reference sequence). Losses at the gene ends were 5 bases for V and 4 bases for J; bases not matched to a gene: 7. CDR3 residues: CASSPRGLAGGTGELFF. CDR3 sequence (DNA): TGTGCCAGCAGTCCCCGAGGACTAGCGGGAGGCACCGGGGAGCTGTTTTTT.

The chain carries TRBV27 and TRBJ1-6; D is perhaps TRBD1 (5 bases). Between the trimmed V and J ends, which lost 6 bases and 2 bases, there was a span of 23 bases. This CDR3 comprises 19 residues. Germline loops: CDR1 MNHEY, CDR2 SMNVEV (reference sequence). Here the CDR3 reads CASSNSPPGGATYNSPLHF. The CDR3 DNA reads as TGTGCCAGCAGCAATAGTCCACCAGGAGGGGCAACCTATAATTCACCCCTCCACTTT.

The V and J genes are TRBV10-1 and TRBJ2-2; a possible D gene is TRBD2 (5 bases). This CDR3 is built from 16 residues. V lost 4 bases and J 0 bases, leaving 12 bases between the germline ends. Germline assignment: CDR1 WNHNN and CDR2 SYGVQD (reference sequence). CDR3 sequence: CASSALRVANTGELFF. DNA of the CDR3: TGCGCCAGCAGTGCTTTGCGGGTAGCGAACACCGGGGAGCTGTTTTTT.

This chain links TRBV5-4 with TRBJ2-1, with D perhaps TRBD2 (6 bases). The ends were cut back, 0 bases at V and 7 bases at J, with 17 bases in the middle. Germline lookup yields CDR1 SGHNT and CDR2 YYREEE (reference sequence). CDR3 length: 16 residues. CDR3 DNA: TGTGCCAGCAGCTTGGGTAGTCGCGGGGAGCGGAATGAGCAGTTCTTC. Protein product: CASSLGSRGERNEQFF. The full variable domain, its missing parts supplied by reference TRBV5-4 and TRBJ2-1, is ETGVTQSPTHLIKTRGQQVTLRCSSQSGHNTVSWYQQALGQGPQFIFQYYREEENGRGNFPPRFSGLQFPNYSSELNVNALELDDSALYLCASSLGSRGERNEQFFGPGTRLTVL.